These 23 T cell receptor beta chains share one sample of origin, sequenced in a study of tumor-infiltrating lymphocytes in primary liver carcinoma (dated by TCRdb to the late 2010s). The sequencer was an Illumina HiSeq 2500. TCRbeta-specific cDNA was reverse-transcribed from about 0.45 ug total RNA using a constant-region primer and ProtoScript II reverse transcriptase. The TCRbeta libraries were prepared through three rounds of nested multiplex PCR following a slightly modified ARM-PCR procedure. Multiplex TRBV1-TRBV30 forward primers and a Cbeta reverse primer were used in the first two PCR rounds, each of which was run for 10 cycles. The public reads were reprocessed in TCRdb via fastp at Q25 and MiXCR, keeping in-frame beta chains. Records with the same CDR3 protein are collapsed into one entry carrying the most frequent genes and DNA. In this sample the table shows roughly 53,000 distinct CDR3 sequences, 60% to 75% of which occur a single time. Roughly 26% of the sample is held by the ten biggest clonotypes.

Total RNA and DNA were co-extracted from around 20-30 mg of bulk tissue with the AllPrep DNA/RNA mini kit, without cell sorting. Sequenced: liver tumor tissue from sampling region 2. What this sample's cell subset or site label stands for: tumor region T2, inferior pole. The origin of the receptors is a man aged 35-49 years with primary liver carcinoma and hepatitis B virus infection.

Comments on this clonotype: Compared with germline, one end of the junction differs, possibly owing to a read error. This chain connects TRBV5-5 to TRBJ2-7, with 7 nucleotides matching TRBD1. CDR1 is SGHKS and CDR2 is YYEKEE in the germline V gene (reference sequence). The CDR3 totals 16 residues. CDR3 amino acids: CASSLVRGGFNYEQYF. DNA for the CDR3: TGCGCCAGCAGCTTGGTTAGAGGGGGCTTCAACTACGAGCAGTACTTC.

Notes on this clonotype: The CDR3 does not close with the conserved phenylalanine or tryptophan, likely indicating a read error. The CDR3 loop reads CTSQRSSYNEQFS. CDR3 nucleotides: TGTACCTCCCAGAGGAGCTCCTACAATGAGCAGTTCTCC. The rearrangement uses TRBV5-5 and TRBJ2-1, with D unclear. This CDR3 is built from 13 residues. Germline loops: CDR1 SGHKS, CDR2 YYEKEE (reference sequence).

As regards this clonotype: One base away lies a much larger clone, so this may be a sequencing read error. The rearrangement joins TRBV7-8 to TRBJ2-7; possibly TRBD1 for D (6 bases). Germline V gene data show CDR1 as SGHVS and CDR2 as FQNEAQ. This CDR3 contains 13 residues. The CDR3 spells CASSGDKTYGQYF. In DNA, the CDR3 is TGTGCCAGCAGCGGGGACAAGACCTACGGGCAGTACTTC.

This clonotype was observed a single time. One junction end does not reproduce the germline sequence, and a read error may be involved. The chain employs TRBV29-1 and TRBJ1-2, with 7 bases lining up with TRBD1. Germline-derived CDR1 and CDR2 are SQVTM and ANQGSEA. This CDR3 has 17 amino acids. The CDR3 spells CNVEGIPQGGPNYRYTF. The CDR3 coding sequence is TGCAACGTTGAAGGGATCCCGCAGGGGGGGCCTAACTATCGCTACACCTTC.

Regarding this clonotype: Germline and junction disagree at one end, which may indicate a read error. The CDR3 is CASSAPRQPSSYKQYF. CDR3 coding DNA: TGTGCCAGCAGTGCCCCGAGACAGCCCAGCTCCTACAAACAGTATTTC. V and J are TRBV2 and TRBJ2-7, with a weak D call TRBD1 (5 bases). Germline CDR1 reads SNHLY; CDR2 reads FYNNEI. The CDR3 totals 16 residues.

Points on this clonotype: The conserved phenylalanine or tryptophan is not found at the CDR3 terminus, so this likely reflects a read error. This chain joins TRBV7-9 and TRBJ2-7, with D hard to call. This CDR3 is built from 12 residues. V gave up 3 bases and J gave up 2 bases, with 5 bases separating them. Germline values: CDR1 SEHNR, CDR2 FQNEAQ (reference sequence). The CDR3 DNA reads as TGTGCCAGCAGCTTCAAGACCTACGAGCAGTACTCC. Translation: CASSFKTYEQYS.

Note on this clonotype: One junction end disagrees with the germline gene, perhaps due to a read error. The rearrangement joins TRBV7-8 to TRBJ2-3, with TRBD2 matching over 10 bases. Germline V gene sequence: CDR1 SGHVS, CDR2 FQNEAQ. This CDR3 contains 15 residues. This CDR3 is CAGSLRLAGDDTQYF. The CDR3 DNA reads TGTGCCGGCAGCTTAAGGCTAGCGGGAGACGATACGCAATATTTT. The whole variable domain, filled in from reference TRBV7-8 and TRBJ2-3, reads GAGVSQSPRYKVAKRGQDVALRCDPISGHVSLFWYQQALGQGPEFLTYFQNEAQLDKSGLPSDRFFAERPEGSVSTLKIQRTQQEDSAVYLCAGSLRLAGDDTQYFGPGTRLTVL.

Note on this clonotype: One end of the junction does not line up with germline, which may come from a read error. The gene calls are TRBV10-1 and TRBJ2-3; 8 nucleotides line up with TRBD2. This CDR3 region has 20 residues. Germline V gene data show CDR1 as WNHNN and CDR2 as SYGVQD (reference sequence). CDR3 protein: CASGESGTSGTGLYRDTQYF. CDR3 in DNA: TGCGCCAGCGGTGAGTCCGGTACTAGCGGCACCGGGTTGTACAGAGATACGCAGTATTTT.

This clonotype came up a few times. The V and J genes are TRBV28 and TRBJ1-4; 7 positions agree with TRBD1. V trimming: 6 bases; J trimming: 2 bases; junction bases outside the gene matches: 3. CDR3 size: 14 residues. CDR1 MDHEN and CDR2 SYDVKM come from the germline V gene. The CDR3 DNA sequence: TGTGCCAGCAGCTCGGGACAGACTAATGAAAAACTGTTTTTT. Amino acids: CASSSGQTNEKLFF.

This chain joins TRBV29-1 and TRBJ2-3, with 9 bases matching TRBD2. The CDR3 is 14 amino acids. V lost 6 bases, J lost 2 bases, and 6 bases stayed unmatched. CDR1 and CDR2 from the germline V gene are SQVTM and ANQGSEA. The CDR3 reads CSVTPSGNTDTQYF. The CDR3 DNA sequence: TGCAGCGTCACTCCTAGCGGGAACACAGATACGCAGTATTTT.

V and J are TRBV7-8 and TRBJ1-5; D gene unclear. This CDR3 spans 12 amino acids. Germline CDR1 is SGHVS and CDR2 is FQNEAQ. V was trimmed by 2 bases and J by 11 bases, leaving 10 bases between them. Here the CDR3 reads CASSLWCGTQHF. The CDR3 DNA follows: TGTGCCAGCAGCTTATGGTGCGGGACCCAGCATTTT.

Turning to this clonotype: Lacking the conserved final phenylalanine or tryptophan, this CDR3 likely reflects a read error. The chain employs TRBV11-2 and TRBJ2-5; D is perhaps TRBD2 (5 bases). The CDR3 length is 17 residues. Trimming shortened V by 1 base and J by 2 bases, and 17 bases separated the two germline ends. CDR1 is SGHAT and CDR2 is FQNNGV in the germline V gene. This chain's CDR3 is CASSLVSGGSRQETQYL. The CDR3 DNA reads TGTGCCAGCAGCTTAGTCAGTGGAGGTAGTCGGCAAGAGACCCAGTACCTC.

For this clonotype: The CDR3 ends on some other residue instead of the conserved phenylalanine or tryptophan, so this is likely a read error. This chain links TRBV13 with TRBJ2-5; TRBD2 aligns across 11 bases. The CDR3 consists of 15 residues. In germline, CDR1 is PRHDT, CDR2 FYEKMQ (reference sequence). The J segment lost 4 bases and the V segment lost 6 bases, leaving 7 bases of the junction unmatched. The CDR3: CASSLLAGVGETQYV. The CDR3 DNA reads TGTGCCAGCAGTTTACTAGCGGGAGTGGGAGAGACCCAGTACGTC.

The chain uses TRBV11-3 and TRBJ1-1, with D possibly matching TRBD1 (6 bases). This CDR3 region has 13 residues. The ends were cut back, 2 bases at V and 8 bases at J, with 12 bases in the middle. Germline values: CDR1 SGHNT, CDR2 YENEEA. CDR3 sequence: CASSLTGRTEAFF. CDR3 DNA sequence: TGTGCCAGCAGCTTAACAGGGAGGACCGAAGCTTTCTTT.

The chain joins TRBV21-1 to TRBJ1-4; the table's D gene call, TRBD1, was not cross checked with the DNA. TRBV21-1 is flagged as a pseudogene. This CDR3 region has 17 residues. The CDR3 region has the DNA TGTGCCAGCAGCAAAGAGGGACGGGGCACAACTAATGGAAAACTGTTTTTT. It is translated as CASSKEGRGTTNGKLFF.

The chain carries TRBV28 and TRBJ1-1, with no clear D. Germline lookup yields CDR1 MDHEN and CDR2 SYDVKM. Deletions cut 10 bases from V and 0 bases from J, with 15 bases between. The CDR3 covers 14 residues. CDR3 bases: TGTGCCATTCACAGCCTGGGGTTGAACACTGAAGCTTTCTTT. This sequence encodes CAIHSLGLNTEAFF. Variable domain in full (rest from reference TRBV28 and TRBJ1-1): DVKVTQSSRYLVKRTGEKVFLECVQDMDHENMFWYRQDPGLGLRLIYFSYDVKMKEKGDIPEGYSVSREKKERFSLILESASTNQTSMYLCAIHSLGLNTEAFFGQGTRLTVV.

As regards this clonotype: One end of the junction does not line up with germline, which may come from a read error. The chain joins TRBV11-2 to TRBJ2-2, with D maybe TRBD2 (6 bases). Germline CDR1 is SGHAT and CDR2 is FQNNGV. CDR3 length: 15 amino acids. The CDR3 DNA is TGTGCCAGCCTCCCATCGGGAGTGTACACCGTGGAGCTATTTTTT. Protein product: CASLPSGVYTVELFF.

Details on this clonotype: The conserved closing phenylalanine or tryptophan is absent in this CDR3, likely reflecting a read error. This sequence joins TRBV28 and TRBJ1-5; a possible D gene is TRBD1 (5 bases). The germline V gene encodes CDR1 MDHEN and CDR2 SYDVKM. The CDR3 is made up of 16 amino acids. CDR3 sequence reads: CANSYRKGALNQPQHY. The CDR3 DNA sequence: TGTGCCAACAGTTATCGCAAAGGGGCACTCAATCAGCCCCAGCATTAT.

Note on this clonotype: A read error may produce the germline difference seen at one junction end. The CDR3 spells CASSYSSGEPYEQNF. In DNA form, the CDR3 reads TGTGCCAGCAGTTATTCTAGCGGGGAACCCTACGAGCAGAACTTC. J is TRBJ2-7 and V is TRBV6-5; TRBD2 matches 9 bases. Per germline, CDR1 MNHEY and CDR2 SVGAGI. The CDR3 length is 15 residues.

On this clonotype itself: The DNA is left out, because the CDR3 cannot be placed on it with certainty; the CDR3 is given as TCRdb lists it. J is TRBJ2-1 and V is TRBV2; the table calls TRBD1, which could not be checked here. Germline CDR1 is SNHLY and CDR2 is FYNNEI. Ends included, the CDR3 has 13 residues. Here the CDR3 reads CASILDRANEQFF.

The sample holds many counts of this clonotype. J is TRBJ2-5 and V is TRBV6-5; a possible D gene is TRBD2 (6 bases). The CDR3 is 13 residues long. V was clipped by 3 bases and J by 5 bases, with 10 bases between them. The germline CDR1 and CDR2 sequences are MNHEY and SVGAGI. The CDR3 bases are TGTGCCAGCAGTTATTCGGGGGTGGAGACCCAGTACTTC. Protein sequence: CASSYSGVETQYF.

The chain recombines TRBV6-1 with TRBJ2-1, with 13 bases identical to TRBD2. The CDR3 runs to 15 residues. Germline V gene data show CDR1 as MNHNS and CDR2 as SASEGT. With 6 bases clipped from V and 6 bases from J, the junction kept 5 bases outside the gene matches. CDR3 in amino acids: CASSVGLAGFNEQFF. As DNA, the CDR3 is TGTGCCAGCAGCGTGGGACTAGCGGGATTCAATGAGCAGTTCTTC.

Of note for this clonotype: A much larger clone sits a single nucleotide away, making a read error possible. The chain carries TRBV14 and TRBJ2-2; D possibly corresponds to TRBD2 (5 bases). Trimming left V 4 bases short and J 16 bases short, with 19 bases between. This CDR3 is built from 13 residues. Germline V gives CDR1 SGHDN, CDR2 FVKESK. The CDR3 loop is CASSPLNTGVPFF. The CDR3 DNA sequence: TGTGCCAGCAGCCCTTTGAACACCGGGGTGCCGTTTTTT.